The clone carrying this T cell receptor (beta chain) was counted once. The CDR3 totals 13 residues. V shed 8 bases and J 7 bases; nucleotides not matched to a gene: 9. Germline V gene lookup returns CDR1 MNHNS and CDR2 SASEGT. Generated by immunoSEQ multiplex PCR, the TCRdb table keeps only in-frame clones and is missing some. The table lists about 14,000 clones, around 86% of them singletons, with around 44% in the top ten. The data were obtained in a study of OX40 agonist ivuxolimab in advanced cancers. The timepoints at which blood was sampled were baseline, cycle 4 day 1, and cycle 7 day 1. The source material was CD4+ or CD8+ T cells sorted from blood, sampled in a trial of the OX40 agonist ivuxolimab. This clonotype originated in an adult with an advanced solid tumor such as melanoma, head and neck, liver or kidney cancer. This rearrangement joins TRBV6-1 to TRBJ2-7; 9 bases match TRBD1. The DNA for the CDR3 is TGTGCCAGCCGACAGGGGGAGGCTTTGGAGCAGTACTTC. This sequence encodes CASRQGEALEQYF.